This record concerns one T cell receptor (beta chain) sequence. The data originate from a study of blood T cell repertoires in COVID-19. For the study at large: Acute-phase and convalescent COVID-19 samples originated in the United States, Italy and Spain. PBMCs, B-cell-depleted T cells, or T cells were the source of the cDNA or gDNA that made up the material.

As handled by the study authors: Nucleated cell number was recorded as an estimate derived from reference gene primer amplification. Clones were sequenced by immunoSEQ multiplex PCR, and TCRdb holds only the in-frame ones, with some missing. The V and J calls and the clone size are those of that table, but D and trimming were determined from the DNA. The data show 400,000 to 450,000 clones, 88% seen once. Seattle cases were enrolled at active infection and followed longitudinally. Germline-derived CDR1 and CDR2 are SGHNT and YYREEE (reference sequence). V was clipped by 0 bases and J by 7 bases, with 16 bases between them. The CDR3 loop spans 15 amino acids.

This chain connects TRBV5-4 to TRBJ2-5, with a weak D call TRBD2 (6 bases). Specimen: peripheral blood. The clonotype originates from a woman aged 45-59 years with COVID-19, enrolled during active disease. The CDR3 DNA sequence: TGTGCCAGCAGCTTGGCGGGGGTCTCTAGAGGGACCCAGTACTTC. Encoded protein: CASSLAGVSRGTQYF.